These 14 T cell receptor beta chains came from one sample sequenced in a study of cytomegalovirus exposure and HLA in healthy donors. TCRdb keeps only in-frame clones here, not all; method: immunoSEQ multiplex PCR. Among 90,000 to 150,000 clones listed, 86% were seen once. Sequenced input: PBMCs. These receptors were taken from a man between 18 and 29 years old in good health and CMV-seronegative.

The chain links TRBV19 to TRBJ2-6; TRBD2 aligns across 7 bases. J lost 4 bases, V lost 2 bases, and 2 bases had no gene match. The CDR3 consists of 15 residues. Germline V gives CDR1 LNHDA, CDR2 SQIVND (reference sequence). The CDR3: CASSISGDGANVLTF. The CDR3 coding sequence is TGTGCCAGTAGTATAAGCGGGGACGGGGCCAACGTCCTGACTTTC.

The chain recombines TRBV7-2 with TRBJ1-2, with D maybe TRBD1 (5 bases). Trimming stripped 5 bases from V and 2 bases from J, with 15 bases between. Germline CDR1 and CDR2: SGHTA and FQGNSA. The CDR3 totals 15 residues. The CDR3 DNA reads TGTGCCAGCAGCCTCCGGGGGAGCTCAAACTATGGCTACACCTTC. Translation gives CASSLRGSSNYGYTF.

The chain is built from TRBV5-1 and TRBJ2-2, with a weak D call TRBD2 (6 bases). Germline lookup yields CDR1 SGHRS and CDR2 YFSETQ. The V end lost 4 bases, the J end lost 3 bases, and 19 bases lay between the germline ends. The CDR3 is made up of 17 amino acids. CDR3 coding DNA: TGCGCCAGCAGCCCGAGGGCAGTAGCGGAGGACACCGGGGAGCTGTTTTTT. Translated: CASSPRAVAEDTGELFF.

The genes are TRBV6-5 and TRBJ1-6; D is unresolved. Trimming took off 6 bases at V and 7 bases at J, with 10 bases between the two ends. The CDR3 is 13 amino acids. The germline CDR1 and CDR2 sequences are MNHEY and SVGAGI. The CDR3 sequence: CASRVQRNSPLHF. The CDR3 nucleotides read TGTGCCAGCAGGGTACAAAGAAATTCACCCCTCCACTTT.

V usage is TRBV19 and J usage is TRBJ2-7, with 11 positions matching TRBD2. The CDR3 contains 15 residues. Germline assignment: CDR1 LNHDA and CDR2 SQIVND (reference sequence). Trimming cost V 5 bases and J 4 bases; bases outside gene matches: 7. CDR3 bases: TGTGCCAGTAGTCCCCGACTAGCGGGAAAGTACGAGCAGTACTTC. This encodes CASSPRLAGKYEQYF.

The chain recombines TRBV6-6 with TRBJ2-5; 10 bases match TRBD2. CDR1 and CDR2 from the germline V gene are MNHNY and SVGAGI (reference sequence). V dropped 3 bases and J dropped 2; count of bases not matched to a gene: 3. The CDR3 runs to 15 residues. CDR3 coding DNA: TGTGCCAGCAGTTATATTAGCGGGGGGCAAGAGACCCAGTACTTC. Its translation is CASSYISGGQETQYF.

This sequence joins TRBV5-1 and TRBJ2-7; no definite D call. Looked up from germline, CDR1 is SGHRS and CDR2 is YFSETQ. The CDR3 runs to 16 residues. Trimming removed 4 bases at V and 7 bases at J, with 24 bases between. The CDR3 loop reads CASSPANLAPFVEQYF. In DNA form, the CDR3 reads TGCGCCAGCAGCCCCGCCAACCTGGCTCCTTTTGTAGAGCAGTACTTC.

The chain has TRBV4-1 and TRBJ2-7; the D gene is possibly TRBD2 (6 bases). Looked up from germline, CDR1 is MGHRA and CDR2 is YSYEKL. The ends were cut back, 0 bases at V and 0 bases at J, with 9 bases in the middle. CDR3 size: 15 residues. CDR3 sequence reads: CASSQDTGDSYEQYF. The DNA for the CDR3 is TGCGCCAGCAGCCAAGACACGGGGGACTCCTACGAGCAGTACTTC.

The chain uses TRBV5-1 and TRBJ2-1, with 7 nucleotides matching TRBD1. Germline V gene sequence: CDR1 SGHRS, CDR2 YFSETQ. This CDR3 contains 15 residues. The junction had 4 bases not matched to a gene; V was cut back by 4 bases and J by 0 bases. The CDR3 is CASSLGQSSYNEQFF. Here the CDR3 DNA reads TGCGCCAGCAGCCTGGGACAGAGCTCCTACAATGAGCAGTTCTTC.

V is TRBV19 and J is TRBJ1-1, with 11 bases that match TRBD1. Germline V gene data show CDR1 as LNHDA and CDR2 as SQIVND (reference sequence). The CDR3 length is 17 residues. Losses at the gene ends were 3 bases for V and 3 bases for J; bases not matched to a gene: 9. The CDR3: CASSIRGTGGLDTEAFF. DNA for the CDR3: TGTGCCAGTAGTATCAGAGGGACAGGGGGGTTGGACACTGAAGCTTTCTTT.

V gene TRBV25-1 combines with J gene TRBJ2-7, with 7 bases lining up with TRBD1. CDR3 length: 16 residues. Germline V gene lookup returns CDR1 MGHDK and CDR2 SYGVNS. The junction had 8 bases not matched to a gene; V was cut back by 1 base and J by 2 bases. CDR3 sequence reads: CASSESDRYSAYEQYF. The DNA of the CDR3 is TGTGCCAGCAGTGAATCGGACAGGTACAGCGCCTACGAGCAGTACTTC.

The CDR3 DNA reads as TGTGCCAGCAGCTCCTGGACTAGATCCTACAATGAGCAGTTCTTC. This codes for CASSSWTRSYNEQFF. The chain employs TRBV5-6 and TRBJ2-1; 7 bases map to TRBD2. In germline, CDR1 is SGHDT, CDR2 YYEEEE. V lost 3 bases to trimming and J lost 1 base; unmatched junction nucleotides: 4. The CDR3 sequence is 15 residues long.

V gene TRBV10-1 combines with J gene TRBJ2-1, with D possibly matching TRBD2 (7 bases). The V and J ends lost 3 bases and 7 bases respectively, with 19 bases between them. Germline V CDR1 and CDR2: WNHNN, SYGVQD (reference sequence). This CDR3 region has 16 residues. CDR3 coding DNA: TGCGCCAGCAGTGACTGGGGGCTAGCGGCAGGGAATGAGCAGTTCTTC. As protein: CASSDWGLAAGNEQFF.

Here the CDR3 reads CASSESAGYGNTIYF. CDR3 DNA: TGTGCCAGCAGTGAATCCGCAGGGTATGGAAACACCATATATTTT. V is TRBV25-1 and J is TRBJ1-3; D possibly corresponds to TRBD1 (5 bases). The CDR3 sequence is 15 residues long. Germline CDR1 is MGHDK and CDR2 is SYGVNS. V was trimmed by 1 base and J by 3 bases, leaving 10 bases between them. Using reference TRBV25-1 and TRBJ1-3 for the parts outside the CDR3, the full variable domain is EADIYQTPRYLVIGTGKKITLECSQTMGHDKMYWYQQDPGMELHLIHYSYGVNSTEKGDLSSESTVSRIRTEHFPLTLESARPSHTSQYLCASSESAGYGNTIYFGEGSWLTVV.